This passage covers 29 T cell receptor beta chains from one sample sequenced in a study of cytomegalovirus exposure and HLA in healthy donors. The PCR used 60 Vbeta and 13 Jbeta primers. Clones were sequenced by immunoSEQ multiplex PCR, and TCRdb holds only the in-frame ones, with some missing. The sample holds roughly 99,000 clones, roughly four fifths seen once. The sequencing input was PBMCs. The receptors were gathered from a young man in good health and CMV-seronegative.

This clone was detected once. The chain combines TRBV28 with TRBJ2-3, with D perhaps matching TRBD1 (5 bases). V was shortened by 8 bases and J by 6 bases, with 12 bases between the two germline ends. Germline V gives CDR1 MDHEN, CDR2 SYDVKM. CDR3 length: 12 residues. Here the CDR3 reads CASGIGVDTQYF. In DNA form, the CDR3 reads TGTGCCAGCGGTATAGGGGTGGATACGCAGTATTTT.

The V gene is TRBV7-9, the J gene TRBJ1-1, with D possibly TRBD1 on 5 matching bases. The CDR3 loop spans 14 amino acids. The germline V gene encodes CDR1 SEHNR and CDR2 FQNEAQ (reference sequence). Deletions cut 5 bases from V and 6 bases from J, with 16 bases between. In DNA form, the CDR3 reads TGTGCCAGCAGCCCAAGTCGGGGGGAGTCTGAAGCTTTCTTT. Translated: CASSPSRGESEAFF. The whole variable domain, remainder taken from reference TRBV7-9 and TRBJ1-1, is DTGVSQNPRHKITKRGQNVTFRCDPISEHNRLYWYRQTLGQGPEFLTYFQNEAQLEKSRLLSDRFSAERPKGSFSTLEIQRTEQGDSAMYLCASSPSRGESEAFFGQGTRLTVV.

This chain uses TRBV5-6 with TRBJ2-3; weak D call: TRBD2 (6 bases). V was trimmed by 5 bases and J by 4 bases, leaving 14 bases between them. The CDR3 runs 14 residues. The germline V gene has CDR1 SGHDT and CDR2 YYEEEE. CDR3 sequence reads: CASRFGLFPDTQYF. The CDR3 coding sequence is TGTGCCAGCAGATTCGGACTATTTCCAGATACGCAGTATTTT.

The V and J genes are TRBV11-1 and TRBJ2-7, with D maybe TRBD2 (5 bases). Trimming left V 5 bases short and J 2 bases short, with 10 bases between. The CDR3 has 13 residues. Germline V CDR1 and CDR2: SGHAT, FQDESV (reference sequence). CDR3 sequence reads: CASSRRFTYEQYF. The CDR3 coding sequence is TGTGCCAGCAGCCGGAGGTTCACCTACGAGCAGTACTTC.

The V gene is TRBV28, the J gene TRBJ1-1, with TRBD1 matching over 9 bases. Germline V gene sequence: CDR1 MDHEN, CDR2 SYDVKM. Germline trimming cut 6 bases from V and 1 base from J; bases unmatched to any gene: 3. This CDR3 contains 14 residues. The CDR3 region is CASRTGGWNTEAFF. CDR3 in DNA: TGTGCCAGCAGGACAGGGGGATGGAACACTGAAGCTTTCTTT.

In this sample, this clone turned up once. This chain joins TRBV5-8 and TRBJ1-1; D is possibly TRBD1 (6 bases). V lost 1 base and J lost 9, with 19 bases in between. The V gene's germline CDR1 is SGHTS and CDR2 YDEGEE. The CDR3 sequence is 15 residues long. The CDR3 spells CASSLLFAGTLKAFF. In DNA form, the CDR3 reads TGTGCCAGCAGCTTGCTCTTCGCCGGGACACTTAAAGCTTTCTTT. The variable domain in full, completed from reference TRBV5-8 and TRBJ1-1, reads EAGVTQSPTHLIKTRGQQATLRCSPISGHTSVYWYQQALGLGLQFLLWYDEGEERNRGNFPPRFSGRQFPNYSSELNVNALELEDSALYLCASSLLFAGTLKAFFGQGTRLTVV.

This sequence joins TRBV5-4 and TRBJ2-5; TRBD1 is a possible D gene (5 bases). Germline loops: CDR1 SGHNT, CDR2 YYREEE (reference sequence). The CDR3 is made up of 14 amino acids. V lost 3 bases to trimming and J lost 5 bases, with 14 bases between them. Written as DNA, the CDR3 is TGTGCCAGCAGCTCCCCAGGGCCCCCGGAGACCCAGTACTTC. Translating gives CASSSPGPPETQYF.

This clone occurred once. The J gene is TRBJ2-5, the V gene TRBV11-2; the D is unclear. The V end was cut by 5 bases, the J end by 5 bases, with 15 bases between. This CDR3 comprises 14 residues. Germline V gene data show CDR1 as SGHAT and CDR2 as FQNNGV. The CDR3 DNA reads TGTGCCAGCAGCCTGGGCCCGCGCCGGGAGACCCAGTACTTC. It encodes CASSLGPRRETQYF.

This clone appeared once. The rearrangement links TRBV19 to TRBJ2-5, with 10 bases fitting TRBD2. The CDR3 extends over 15 amino acids. Trimming at V came to 3 bases and at J to 3 bases, leaving 4 bases not matched to a gene. CDR1 and CDR2 (germline): LNHDA, SQIVND (reference sequence). This CDR3 is CASSMGLAPKETQYF. The CDR3 bases are TGTGCCAGTAGTATGGGACTAGCGCCTAAAGAGACCCAGTACTTC.

The chain joins TRBV13 to TRBJ1-6; possible D gene TRBD1, 5 bases. V was clipped by 4 bases and J by 8 bases, with 18 bases between them. CDR3 length equals 16 residues. The germline V gene has CDR1 PRHDT and CDR2 FYEKMQ (reference sequence). The CDR3 DNA reads TGTGCCAGCAGCTCGAACCAGGGTGTGCTTGATTCACCCCTCCACTTT. Its protein product is CASSSNQGVLDSPLHF.

The chain joins TRBV27 to TRBJ1-6, with 7 bases identical to TRBD1. This CDR3 has 19 amino acids. Germline CDR1 MNHEY, CDR2 SMNVEV (reference sequence). V was pared by 0 bases and J by 4 bases, with 12 bases of the junction left unmatched. CDR3 loop: CASSLSGRVARGYNSPLHF. The CDR3 DNA reads TGTGCCAGCAGTTTATCCGGTAGAGTAGCCAGGGGGTATAATTCACCCCTCCACTTT.

The V call is TRBV28, the J call TRBJ2-2; possible D gene TRBD2, 5 bases. The CDR3 length is 15 residues. Looked up from germline, CDR1 is MDHEN and CDR2 is SYDVKM. Trimming removed 1 base from V and 5 bases from J, with 11 bases in between. The CDR3 DNA reads as TGTGCCAGCAGTTTATACGGGGTCGGGACCGGGGAGCTGTTTTTT. It translates to CASSLYGVGTGELFF.

The chain recombines TRBV6-1 with TRBJ2-1; 10 bases are shared with TRBD1. There are 13 residues in the CDR3. V shed 10 bases and J 10 bases; nucleotides not matched to a gene: 10. CDR1 and CDR2 from the germline V gene are MNHNS and SASEGT. The CDR3 DNA is TGTGCCACCCGGGACAGGGGAGGAGAGGAGCAGTTCTTC. Amino acid sequence: CATRDRGGEEQFF.

The chain employs TRBV29-1 and TRBJ2-7; 7 nucleotides line up with TRBD1. V was pared by 7 bases and J by 3 bases, with 12 bases of the junction left unmatched. Germline V gene lookup returns CDR1 SQVTM and CDR2 ANQGSEA. The CDR3 is 14 residues long. The CDR3 region is CSALSRGRVYEQYF. DNA for the CDR3: TGCAGCGCCCTATCGAGGGGGCGCGTCTACGAGCAGTACTTC.

The rearrangement links TRBV9 to TRBJ2-7, with D possibly TRBD1 on 6 matching bases. This CDR3 is built from 16 residues. Trimming stripped 0 bases from V and 3 bases from J, with 16 bases between. Germline V gene sequence: CDR1 SGDLS, CDR2 YYNGEE. CDR3 amino acids: CASSVGSGTQLYEQYF. CDR3 in DNA: TGTGCCAGCAGCGTAGGCTCCGGGACACAGCTCTACGAGCAGTACTTC.

This chain links TRBV7-9 with TRBJ2-7; 9 positions agree with TRBD1. Germline CDR1 is SEHNR and CDR2 is FQNEAQ (reference sequence). V trimming: 5 bases; J trimming: 4 bases; junction bases outside the gene matches: 6. The CDR3 consists of 14 residues. This chain's CDR3 is CASSPTGGSYEQYF. For the CDR3, the DNA is TGTGCCAGCAGCCCCACAGGGGGCTCTTACGAGCAGTACTTC.

This chain connects TRBV4-2 to TRBJ1-3, with TRBD1 as a possible D gene (6 bases). Germline-derived CDR1 and CDR2 are LGHNA and YNFKEQ. The CDR3 extends over 18 amino acids. Trimming removed 0 bases at V and 0 bases at J, with 15 bases between. The CDR3 bases are TGTGCCAGCAGCCAAGATGGACGCCAGGGGACCTCTGGAAACACCATATATTTT. Protein product: CASSQDGRQGTSGNTIYF.

This chain uses TRBV5-1 with TRBJ2-2, with D possibly being TRBD1 (6 bases). The CDR3 runs to 15 residues. The germline V and J ends were trimmed by 4 bases and 1 base, with 11 bases remaining between them. Germline V CDR1 and CDR2: SGHRS, YFSETQ. In nucleotides, the CDR3 is TGCGCCAGCAGCCCGGGACAACTGAACACCGGGGAGCTGTTTTTT. Its translation is CASSPGQLNTGELFF.

The rearrangement links TRBV29-1 to TRBJ2-1, with D possibly matching TRBD2 (5 bases). V was cut by 7 bases and J by 4 bases, with 11 bases left in between. The CDR3 is made up of 12 amino acids. Germline-derived CDR1 and CDR2 are SQVTM and ANQGSEA. Written as DNA, the CDR3 is TGCAGCGGATTCCGGGAATACAATGAGCAGTTCTTC. Its translation: CSGFREYNEQFF.

The gene calls are TRBV10-1 and TRBJ2-3; no definite D call. The ends were cut back, 8 bases at V and 6 bases at J, with 15 bases in the middle. Germline-derived CDR1 and CDR2 are WNHNN and SYGVQD (reference sequence). This CDR3 region has 13 residues. In DNA form, the CDR3 reads TGCGCCAGCTCCAAAGTGGGCGTCGATACGCAGTATTTT. Protein product: CASSKVGVDTQYF.

As regards this clone: A read error may account for a junction end that differs from germline. The chain links TRBV7-9 to TRBJ1-5; D remains ambiguous. Germline CDR1 SEHNR, CDR2 FQNEAQ (reference sequence). The CDR3 runs to 12 residues. CDR3: CSSSPGRQPQHF. In DNA, the CDR3 is TGTTCCAGCAGCCCAGGTCGTCAGCCCCAGCATTTT.

The J gene is TRBJ2-2, the V gene TRBV9, with 8 positions matching TRBD2. With V trimmed by 1 base and J by 4 bases, 0 bases remained unmatched. This CDR3 is built from 14 residues. Germline V gene lookup returns CDR1 SGDLS and CDR2 YYNGEE. CDR3 sequence: CASSVRGGTGELFF. The CDR3 DNA is TGTGCCAGCAGCGTACGGGGGGGCACCGGGGAGCTGTTTTTT. The variable domain in full, completed from reference TRBV9 and TRBJ2-2, reads DSGVTQTPKHLITATGQRVTLRCSPRSGDLSVYWYQQSLDQGLQFLIQYYNGEERAKGNILERFSAQQFPDLHSELNLSSLELGDSALYFCASSVRGGTGELFFGEGSRLTVL.

The chain links TRBV27 to TRBJ2-1; D is possibly TRBD2 (7 bases). The ends were cut back, 4 bases at V and 10 bases at J, with 17 bases in the middle. Per the germline V gene, CDR1 is MNHEY and CDR2 is SMNVEV (reference sequence). The CDR3 length is 14 residues. CDR3 region: CASSSGGWNREQFF. The DNA for the CDR3 is TGTGCCAGCAGTTCGGGGGGCTGGAATCGGGAGCAGTTCTTC.

This clone came up once. Compared with germline, one end of the junction differs, possibly owing to a read error. V gene TRBV28 combines with J gene TRBJ2-7; D possibly corresponds to TRBD1 (6 bases). Germline-derived CDR1 and CDR2 are MDHEN and SYDVKM. CDR3 length: 17 amino acids. The DNA for the CDR3 is TGTGCCAGCACTTTATCGTTAAATCCGGGACACCTATACGAGCAGTACTTC. This sequence encodes CASTLSLNPGHLYEQYF.

The gene calls are TRBV6-4 and TRBJ1-5; D not certain. Germline V lookup: CDR1 MRHNA, CDR2 SNTAGT. This CDR3 is built from 13 residues. V was clipped by 5 bases and J by 3 bases, with 8 bases between them. The DNA of the CDR3 is TGTGCCAGCAGTACTCAGGTCAATCAGCCCCAGCATTTT. It codes for CASSTQVNQPQHF.

The chain links TRBV7-8 to TRBJ1-1; D is unclear. Trimming removed 1 base from V and 5 bases from J, with 14 bases in between. Germline values: CDR1 SGHVS, CDR2 FQNEAQ. This CDR3 contains 15 residues. CDR3 amino acids: CASSLEVGAWTEAFF. The CDR3 nucleotides read TGTGCCAGCAGCTTAGAGGTAGGAGCTTGGACTGAAGCTTTCTTT.

CDR3 sequence: CASSQALGTAGSYGYTF. The CDR3, as DNA: TGCGCCAGCAGCCAAGCCCTCGGGACAGCCGGGTCCTATGGCTACACCTTC. The rearrangement links TRBV4-3 to TRBJ1-2, with 7 bases fitting TRBD1. This CDR3 region has 17 residues. Germline trimming cut 1 base from V and 4 bases from J; bases unmatched to any gene: 12. Looked up from germline, CDR1 is LGHNA and CDR2 is YSLEER.

The V and J genes are TRBV7-2 and TRBJ2-6; 7 bases fit TRBD1. The CDR3 length is 20 residues. The germline V gene has CDR1 SGHTA and CDR2 FQGNSA. The V and J ends lost 0 bases and 2 bases, in that order; junction bases with no gene match: 13. The CDR3 region is CASSLAAARGGAPGANVLTF. In DNA form, the CDR3 reads TGTGCCAGCAGCTTAGCCGCGGCGAGAGGGGGCGCCCCTGGGGCCAACGTCCTGACTTTC.

This clone was detected a few times. The gene calls are TRBV6-5 and TRBJ1-1; the D is unclear. The V gene lost 0 bases and the J gene lost 3 bases, with 5 bases spanning the gap. This CDR3 has 13 residues. Germline loops: CDR1 MNHEY, CDR2 SVGAGI. The CDR3 DNA is TGTGCCAGCAGTTACTCGGAGGACACTGAAGCTTTCTTT. It is translated as CASSYSEDTEAFF.